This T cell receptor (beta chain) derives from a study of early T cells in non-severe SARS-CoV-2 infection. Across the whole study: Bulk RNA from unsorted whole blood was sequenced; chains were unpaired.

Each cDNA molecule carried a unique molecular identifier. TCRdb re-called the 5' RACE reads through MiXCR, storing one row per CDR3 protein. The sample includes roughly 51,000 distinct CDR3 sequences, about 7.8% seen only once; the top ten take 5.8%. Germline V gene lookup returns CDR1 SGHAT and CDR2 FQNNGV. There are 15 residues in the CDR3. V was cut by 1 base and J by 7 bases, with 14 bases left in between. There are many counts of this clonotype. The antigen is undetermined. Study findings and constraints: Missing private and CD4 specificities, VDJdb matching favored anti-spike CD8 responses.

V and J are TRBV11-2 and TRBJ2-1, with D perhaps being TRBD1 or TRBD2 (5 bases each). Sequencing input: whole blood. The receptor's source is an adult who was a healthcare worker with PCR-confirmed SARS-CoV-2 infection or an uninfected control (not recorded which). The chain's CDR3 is CASSLASFWGNEQFF. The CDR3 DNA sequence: TGTGCCAGCAGCTTAGCGAGTTTCTGGGGGAATGAGCAGTTCTTC.